This T cell receptor beta chain was captured in a study of control samples from healthy donors and cancer patients. From germline, CDR1 is MNHNY and CDR2 SVGAGI (reference sequence). The length of the CDR3 is 15 residues. Trimming at V came to 5 bases and at J to 3 bases, leaving 4 bases not matched to a gene. Clones were sequenced by immunoSEQ multiplex PCR, and TCRdb holds only the in-frame ones, with some missing. The repertoire has tens of thousands of clones, about 88% of them found once; the top ten carry 5.7%. Sample: blood. The rearrangement links TRBV6-6 to TRBJ2-1; 10 bases line up with TRBD2. The receptor's source is a woman in her forties or fifties in good health. The chain's CDR3 is CASSVSGGVYNEQFF. In DNA form, the CDR3 reads TGTGCCAGCAGTGTGAGCGGGGGGGTCTACAATGAGCAGTTCTTC.